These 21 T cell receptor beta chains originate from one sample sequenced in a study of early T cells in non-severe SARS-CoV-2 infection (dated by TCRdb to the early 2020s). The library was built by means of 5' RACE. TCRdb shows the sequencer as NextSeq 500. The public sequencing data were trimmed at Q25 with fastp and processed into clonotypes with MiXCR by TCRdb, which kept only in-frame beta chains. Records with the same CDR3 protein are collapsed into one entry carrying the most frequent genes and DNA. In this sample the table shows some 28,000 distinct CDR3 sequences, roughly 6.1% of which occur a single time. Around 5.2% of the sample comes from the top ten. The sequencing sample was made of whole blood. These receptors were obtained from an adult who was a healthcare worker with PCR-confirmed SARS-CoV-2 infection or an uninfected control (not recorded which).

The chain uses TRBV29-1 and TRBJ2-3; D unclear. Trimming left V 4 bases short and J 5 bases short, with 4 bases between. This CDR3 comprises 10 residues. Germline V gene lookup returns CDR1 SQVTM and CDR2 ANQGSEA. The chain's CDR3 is CSVGEDTQYF. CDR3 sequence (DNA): TGCAGCGTTGGGGAAGATACGCAGTATTTT.

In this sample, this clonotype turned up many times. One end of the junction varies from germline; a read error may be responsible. CDR3 in DNA: TGTGCCAGCAGCTTGGGACAGGGTGGGGCCTGGATCTTC. Translated: CASSLGQGGAWIF. The chain has TRBV7-2 and TRBJ2-1, with 9 bases identical to TRBD1. This CDR3 spans 13 amino acids. CDR1 is SGHTA, CDR2 FQGNSA, per germline.

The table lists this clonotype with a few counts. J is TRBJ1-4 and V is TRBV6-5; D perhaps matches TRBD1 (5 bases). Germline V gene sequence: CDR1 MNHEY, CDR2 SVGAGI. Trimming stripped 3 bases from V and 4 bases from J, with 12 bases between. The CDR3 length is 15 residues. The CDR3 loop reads CASSYRDSYNEKLFF. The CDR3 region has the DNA TGTGCCAGCAGTTATCGCGACAGTTATAATGAAAAACTGTTTTTT.

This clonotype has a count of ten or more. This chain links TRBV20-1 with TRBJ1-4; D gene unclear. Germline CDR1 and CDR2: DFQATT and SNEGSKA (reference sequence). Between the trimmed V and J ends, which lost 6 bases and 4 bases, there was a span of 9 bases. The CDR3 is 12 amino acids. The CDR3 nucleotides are TGCAGTGCCCCCGGGTTTAATGAAAAACTGTTTTTT. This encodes CSAPGFNEKLFF.

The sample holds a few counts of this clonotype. The CDR3 is CASSYGVNTGELFF. CDR3 in DNA: TGCGCCAGCAGCTACGGAGTTAACACCGGGGAGCTGTTTTTT. The V gene is TRBV5-1, the J gene TRBJ2-2; no clear D gene. Trimming cost V 3 bases and J 2 bases, with 8 bases left between them. Germline CDR1 reads SGHRS; CDR2 reads YFSETQ. CDR3 length: 14 residues.

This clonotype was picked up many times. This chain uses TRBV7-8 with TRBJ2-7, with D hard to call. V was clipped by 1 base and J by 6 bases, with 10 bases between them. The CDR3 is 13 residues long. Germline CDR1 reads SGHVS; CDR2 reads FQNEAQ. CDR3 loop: CASSLDVGSEQYF. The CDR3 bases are TGTGCCAGCAGCTTAGATGTAGGGTCCGAGCAGTACTTC.

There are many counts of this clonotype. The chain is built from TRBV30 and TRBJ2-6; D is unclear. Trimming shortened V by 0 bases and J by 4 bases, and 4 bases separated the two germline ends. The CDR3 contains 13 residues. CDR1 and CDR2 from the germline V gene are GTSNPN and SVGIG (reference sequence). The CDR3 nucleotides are TGTGCCTGGAGTGTAGGGGGGGCCAACGTCCTGACTTTC. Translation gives CAWSVGGANVLTF.

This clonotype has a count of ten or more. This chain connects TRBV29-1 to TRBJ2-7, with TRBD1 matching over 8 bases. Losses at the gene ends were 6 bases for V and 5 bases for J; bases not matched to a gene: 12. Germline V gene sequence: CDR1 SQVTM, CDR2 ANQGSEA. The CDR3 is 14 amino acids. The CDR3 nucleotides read TGCAGCGTCCCCTTGACAGGGGTCGCCAACGAGCAGTACTTC. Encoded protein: CSVPLTGVANEQYF.

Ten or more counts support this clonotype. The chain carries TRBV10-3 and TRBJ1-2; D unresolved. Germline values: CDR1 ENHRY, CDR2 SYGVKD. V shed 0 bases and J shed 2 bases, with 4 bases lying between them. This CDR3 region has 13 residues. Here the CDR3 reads CAISESGNYGYTF. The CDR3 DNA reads TGTGCCATCAGTGAGTCTGGGAACTATGGCTACACCTTC.

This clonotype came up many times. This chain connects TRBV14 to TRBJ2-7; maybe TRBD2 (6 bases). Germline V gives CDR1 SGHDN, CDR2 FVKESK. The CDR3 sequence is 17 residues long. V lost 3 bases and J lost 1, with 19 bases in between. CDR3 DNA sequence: TGTGCCAGCAGCCAGAAACTAGCTCCGAGAGGATCCTACGAGCAGTACTTC. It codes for CASSQKLAPRGSYEQYF.

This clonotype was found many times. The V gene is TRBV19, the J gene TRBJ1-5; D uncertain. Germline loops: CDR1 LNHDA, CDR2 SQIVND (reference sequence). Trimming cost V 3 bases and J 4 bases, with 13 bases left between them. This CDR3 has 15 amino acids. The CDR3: CASSISWDRNQPQHF. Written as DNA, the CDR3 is TGTGCCAGTAGTATTAGTTGGGATCGGAATCAGCCCCAGCATTTT.

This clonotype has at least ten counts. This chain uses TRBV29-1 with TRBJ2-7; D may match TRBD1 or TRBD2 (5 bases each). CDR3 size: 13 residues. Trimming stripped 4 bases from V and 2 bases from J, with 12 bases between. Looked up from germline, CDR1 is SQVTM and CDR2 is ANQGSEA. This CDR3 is CSVVWGSAYEQYF. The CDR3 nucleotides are TGCAGCGTTGTTTGGGGGTCCGCCTACGAGCAGTACTTC.

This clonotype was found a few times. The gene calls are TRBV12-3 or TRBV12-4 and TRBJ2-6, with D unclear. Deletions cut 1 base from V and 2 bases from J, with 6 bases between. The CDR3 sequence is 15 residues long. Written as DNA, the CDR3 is TGTGCCAGCAGTTTAGGTTTAGCTGGGGCCAACGTCCTGACTTTC. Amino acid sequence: CASSLGLAGANVLTF.

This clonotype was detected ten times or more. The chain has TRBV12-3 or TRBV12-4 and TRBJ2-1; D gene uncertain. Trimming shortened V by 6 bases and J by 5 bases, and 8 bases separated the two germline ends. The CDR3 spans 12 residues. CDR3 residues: CASSRSHNEQFF. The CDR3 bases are TGTGCCAGCAGCCGGTCCCACAATGAGCAGTTCTTC.

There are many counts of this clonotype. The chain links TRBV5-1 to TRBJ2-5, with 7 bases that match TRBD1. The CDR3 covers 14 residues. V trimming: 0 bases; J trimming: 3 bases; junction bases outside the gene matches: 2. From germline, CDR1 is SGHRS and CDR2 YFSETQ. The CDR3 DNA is TGCGCCAGCAGCTTGGACAGGGGTGAAGAGACCCAGTACTTC. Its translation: CASSLDRGEETQYF.

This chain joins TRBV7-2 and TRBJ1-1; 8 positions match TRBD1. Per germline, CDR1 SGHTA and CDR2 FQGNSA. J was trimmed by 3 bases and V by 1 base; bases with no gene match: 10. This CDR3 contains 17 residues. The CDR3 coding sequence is TGTGCCAGCAGCTTAGGGCAGGGGGCGCCGAAGGACACTGAAGCTTTCTTT. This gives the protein CASSLGQGAPKDTEAFF.

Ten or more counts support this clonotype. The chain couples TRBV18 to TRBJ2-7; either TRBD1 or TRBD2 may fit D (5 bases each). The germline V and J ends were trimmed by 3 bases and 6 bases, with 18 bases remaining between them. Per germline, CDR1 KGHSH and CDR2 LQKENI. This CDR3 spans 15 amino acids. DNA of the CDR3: TGTGCCAGCTCACCCCCGGGAATGTCTGGGGGCGAGCAGTACTTC. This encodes CASSPPGMSGGEQYF.

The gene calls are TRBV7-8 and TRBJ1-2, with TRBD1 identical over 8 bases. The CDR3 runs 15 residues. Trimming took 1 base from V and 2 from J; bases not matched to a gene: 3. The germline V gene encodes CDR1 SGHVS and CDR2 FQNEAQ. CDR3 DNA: TGTGCCAGCAGCTTAGGCAGACAGGGGAACTATGGCTACACCTTC. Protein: CASSLGRQGNYGYTF.

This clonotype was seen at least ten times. The CDR3 DNA follows: TGTGCCAGCTCCCCCGAGGGCGGGGCAACAGATACGCAGTATTTT. Protein sequence: CASSPEGGATDTQYF. The genes are TRBV6-4 and TRBJ2-3; D is possibly TRBD2 (6 bases). The V gene lost 8 bases and the J gene lost 3 bases, with 18 bases spanning the gap. The CDR3 extends over 15 amino acids. Per germline, CDR1 MRHNA and CDR2 SNTAGT.

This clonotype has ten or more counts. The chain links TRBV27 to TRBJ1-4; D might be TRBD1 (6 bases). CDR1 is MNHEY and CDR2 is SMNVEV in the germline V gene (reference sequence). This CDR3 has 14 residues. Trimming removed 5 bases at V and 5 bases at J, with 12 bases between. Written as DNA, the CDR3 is TGTGCCAGCAGTCCTCAGGGGCTCAATGAAAAACTGTTTTTT. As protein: CASSPQGLNEKLFF. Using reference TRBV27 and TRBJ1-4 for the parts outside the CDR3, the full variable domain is EAQVTQNPRYLITVTGKKLTVTCSQNMNHEYMSWYRQDPGLGLRQIYYSMNVEVTDKGDVPEGYKVSRKEKRNFPLILESPSPNQTSLYFCASSPQGLNEKLFFGSGTQLSVL.

CDR3 sequence (DNA): TGCGCCAGCAGCCAAGATGGGCTCGACAATGAGCAGTTCTTC. Residues: CASSQDGLDNEQFF. The rearrangement joins TRBV4-3 to TRBJ2-1; D not resolved. V was pared by 0 bases and J by 5 bases, with 8 bases between. The CDR3 sequence is 14 residues long. CDR1 is LGHNA and CDR2 is YSLEER in the germline V gene.